This TCR beta chain was obtained from a study of neurological immune-mediated disorders (dated by TCRdb to between 2019 and 2020). As for the study more broadly: Of the approximately 35 multiple sclerosis patients, around 31 had relapsing-remitting MS and 3 had secondary progressive MS. Alongside PBMC samples, the set of around 99 TCR-beta libraries contained longitudinal samples, technical triplicates, and paired CD4+ and CD8+ T-cell subsets that had been sorted. Of the approximately 68 subjects in the cohort, about 14 were HAM/TSP patients, about 34 were multiple sclerosis patients, and some 20 were healthy controls. Using UMI-based sequencing, the study compared peripheral blood TCR-beta repertoires from patients with HTLV-I-associated myelopathy (HAM/TSP), patients with multiple sclerosis, and healthy controls. Beyond this particular receptor, the publication reports: TCR clonal expansion was greatest in HAM/TSP patients and smallest in MS patients, who ranked below even healthy controls. In phylogenetic analysis, the repertoires of 18 of 34 MS patients grouped into a cluster of related CDR3 sequences, which suggests a possible signature at the repertoire level. The MS cluster showed no association with clinical or MRI features, and the authors stated that larger cohorts are needed. No identical CDR3 amino acid sequences were shared among expanded clones across subjects, suggesting private TCR-beta repertoires in all groups.

Libraries from unsorted PBMCs were made from 2 million PBMCs kept in RNAlater at -80 degrees C until RNA extraction. Multiple sclerosis patients were enrolled in a US clinical protocol evaluating disease progression by magnetic resonance imaging. Peripheral blood was subjected to Ficoll-Hypaque density gradient centrifugation to isolate PBMCs, which were then cryopreserved in liquid nitrogen. This clonotype was detected many times. Its specific antigen is unknown. Base qualities were left out, and no much larger clone turns up one base away. cDNA was synthesized by template-switch 5'RACE using a primer with a 10-nucleotide random unique molecular identifier that tagged each TCR transcript. Every sequencing run covered 15-18 subjects and yielded more than 170 million TCR-beta sequences. Total RNA was extracted with the RNeasy kit. The KAPA Real-time Library Amplification kit was used to amplify TCR-beta VDJ regions with primers targeting the TCR constant region and the 5'RACE anchor. Sample indexes and Illumina adaptors were added in a first PCR, after which library yield was increased in a second PCR. After Ampure bead purification, the roughly 650 bp TCR product was size-selected on a 2% E-gel SizeSelection system. Before pooling, library quality was checked on a Bioanalyzer, concentration was measured with Qubit, and libraries were quantified with the Kapa Library Quantification kit. An Illumina HiSeq 2500 was used to sequence the libraries paired-end at 2 x 150 bp. To increase sequence diversity, about 25-31% phiX was spiked into each library pool. As for the original processing: The UMI-based MiGEC pipeline processed quality-filtered reads and removed over 75% of raw TCR sequences during error correction. VDJ genes were aligned to IMGT germline references, and clonotypes were defined by unique CDR3 amino acid sequence plus V-J genes. VDJtools evaluated clonal expansion, Shannon diversity and CDR3 relatedness (CalcPairwiseDistances, ClusterSamples); CLCbio workbench built phylogenetic trees. Expanded clones were defined as having at least 8 unique UMIs, based on coefficient-of-variation modelling across technical triplicates. TCRdb handled the public reads itself, with Q25 trimming in fastp and clone calling in MiXCR, and kept productive beta chains. CDR3 protein sequences are deduplicated, and each keeps its most common genes and DNA. Here the V and J calls rest on TCRdb's processing, not on the authors' analysis. For this sample the table gives 69,000 or so distinct CDR3 sequences, of which roughly 4.5% were detected only once. Roughly 2.2% of the sample belongs to the ten largest clones.

CDR1 MNHEY and CDR2 SMNVEV are derived from the germline V gene (reference sequence). The CDR3 contains 15 residues, cysteine and phenylalanine counted. The retained sequence is limited to the CDR3, 45 bases, with the frame set at the first base. At the junction V is shortened by 5 bases and J by 7 bases, with 18 bases in between. This receptor was taken from a woman aged 65 to 85 with multiple sclerosis. Sequencing was done on a sample of PBMCs. Recombination linked TRBV27 to TRBJ2-1, with an unclear D gene assignment. The sequenced DNA is TGTGCCAGCAGTCCCGTTGAGACTGGGTCTAATGAGCAGTTCTTC. Its coded protein is CASSPVETGSNEQFF.